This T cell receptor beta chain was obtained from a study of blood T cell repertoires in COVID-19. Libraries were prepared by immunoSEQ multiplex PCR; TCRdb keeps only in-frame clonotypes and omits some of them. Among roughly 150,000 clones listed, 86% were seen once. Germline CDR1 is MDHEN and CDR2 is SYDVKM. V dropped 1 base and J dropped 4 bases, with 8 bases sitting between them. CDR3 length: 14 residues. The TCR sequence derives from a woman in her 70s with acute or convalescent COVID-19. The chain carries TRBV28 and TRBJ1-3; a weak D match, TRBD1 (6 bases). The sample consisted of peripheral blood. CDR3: CASSLSGDGNTIYF. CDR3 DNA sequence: TGTGCCAGCAGTTTATCAGGGGACGGAAACACCATATATTTT.